This T cell receptor (beta chain) was profiled in a study of control samples from healthy donors and cancer patients. J lost 3 bases, V lost 8 bases, and 5 bases had no gene match. This CDR3 is 13 amino acids long. From germline, CDR1 is SNHLY and CDR2 FYNNEI. TCRdb's table, derived via immunoSEQ multiplex PCR, lists solely in-frame clones and lacks some. The sample lists 60,000 to 80,000 clones, more than 85% occurring once. The specimen was blood. The J gene is TRBJ2-7, the V gene TRBV2, with TRBD2 matching 9 bases. This clonotype was sampled from a woman aged 45-60 years in good health. CDR3 residues: CASRGLAGYEQYF. DNA for the CDR3: TGTGCCAGCCGGGGACTAGCTGGCTACGAGCAGTACTTC.